The 30 T cell receptor beta chains below come from one sample, sequenced in a study of blood T cell repertoires in COVID-19. TCRdb keeps only in-frame clones here, not all; method: immunoSEQ multiplex PCR. The sample has some 130,000 clones, more than 90% seen once. The sample consisted of peripheral blood. These receptor sequences come from a man aged 50 to 60 with active COVID-19.

This clone was counted only a few times. The same CDR3 also results from other DNA sequences found in this sample. The gene calls are TRBV5-4 and TRBJ1-4, with no clear D. There are 14 residues in the CDR3. The germline V gene encodes CDR1 SGHNT and CDR2 YYREEE (reference sequence). V dropped 2 bases and J dropped 7 bases, with 12 bases sitting between them. In nucleotides, the CDR3 is TGTGCCAGCAGCTTCCCCGGGGATGGTGAAAAACTGTTTTTT. The encoded protein is CASSFPGDGEKLFF.

CDR3 sequence: CASSPAGGGGVNEKLFF. CDR3 nucleotide sequence: TGTGCCAGCTCCCCCGCCGGCGGGGGCGGGGTGAATGAAAAACTGTTTTTT. V usage is TRBV18 and J usage is TRBJ1-4; D may be TRBD1 (6 bases). Germline V gene lookup returns CDR1 KGHSH and CDR2 LQKENI. The CDR3 loop spans 17 amino acids. The V end lost 6 bases, the J end lost 5 bases, and 22 bases lay between the germline ends.

This clone has a handful of counts. This chain connects TRBV5-1 to TRBJ1-2; D is ambiguous. The CDR3 spans 14 residues. V dropped 5 bases and J dropped 8 bases, with 19 bases sitting between them. In germline, CDR1 is SGHRS, CDR2 YFSETQ. CDR3 DNA: TGCGCCAGCAGGGGTATGGATGGACTGGGAGGCTACACCTTC. It codes for CASRGMDGLGGYTF.

The chain links TRBV5-1 to TRBJ2-3, with a possible D match to TRBD2 (6 bases). Germline CDR1 and CDR2: SGHRS and YFSETQ. Trimming took 0 bases from V and 14 from J, leaving 16 bases between them. This CDR3 region has 13 residues. The CDR3 nucleotides read TGCGCCAGCAGCTTGGGTGCGGGAAACCCACCGTATTTT. Amino acid sequence: CASSLGAGNPPYF. The full variable domain, in which reference TRBV5-1 and TRBJ2-3 provide the parts outside the CDR3, is KAGVTQTPRYLIKTRGQQVTLSCSPISGHRSVSWYQQTPGQGLQFLFEYFSETQRNKGNFPGRFSGRQFSNSRSEMNVSTLELGDSALYLCASSLGAGNPPYFGPGTRLTVL.

The genes are TRBV10-2 and TRBJ2-3; 11 bases fit TRBD2. The V gene end was trimmed by 7 bases and the J gene end by 1 base; junction bases not matched to a gene: 4. Germline V gene lookup returns CDR1 WSHSY and CDR2 SAAADI. This CDR3 region has 15 residues. In nucleotides, the CDR3 is TGCGCCAGCATGGTACTAGCGGGGGGCACAGATACGCAGTATTTT. Its protein product is CASMVLAGGTDTQYF.

The chain joins TRBV5-1 to TRBJ2-1; possibly TRBD1 for D (6 bases). Deletions cut 5 bases from V and 1 base from J, with 13 bases between. CDR1 is SGHRS, CDR2 YFSETQ, per germline. CDR3 size: 15 residues. The CDR3 bases are TGCGCCAGCAGGGCCGTAGGGGGATCCTACAATGAGCAGTTCTTC. Residues: CASRAVGGSYNEQFF.

The CDR3 DNA is TGTGCCAGCAGAGACGGGGGGGAAGAGCAGTTCTTC. Protein sequence: CASRDGGEEQFF. The genes are TRBV12-3 or TRBV12-4 and TRBJ2-1; TRBD2 matches at 8 bases. This CDR3 is 12 amino acids long. The V gene end was trimmed by 6 bases and the J gene end by 10 bases; junction bases not matched to a gene: 5.

The rearrangement uses TRBV7-9 and TRBJ1-6; 7 bases align to TRBD1. V shed 1 base and J 7 bases; nucleotides not matched to a gene: 4. The CDR3 covers 15 residues. From germline, CDR1 is SEHNR and CDR2 FQNEAQ (reference sequence). This chain's CDR3 is CASSLGGTENSPLHF. CDR3 coding DNA: TGTGCCAGCAGCTTAGGCGGGACAGAAAATTCACCCCTCCACTTT.

This chain connects TRBV6-5 to TRBJ1-4; tentatively, D is TRBD1 (5 bases). Trimming cost V 2 bases and J 7 bases, with 17 bases left between them. Germline V gives CDR1 MNHEY, CDR2 SVGAGI. This CDR3 has 16 amino acids. CDR3 protein: CASSYQADGRGEKLFF. CDR3 bases: TGTGCCAGCAGTTACCAGGCGGACGGAAGGGGTGAAAAACTGTTTTTT.

This chain's CDR3 is CASSYSIYSNQPQHF. Written as DNA, the CDR3 is TGTGCCAGCAGTTACTCGATCTATAGCAATCAGCCCCAGCATTTT. The chain employs TRBV6-5 and TRBJ1-5; no reliable D call. The V and J ends lost 0 bases and 0 bases respectively, with 6 bases between them. Germline CDR1 is MNHEY and CDR2 is SVGAGI. The CDR3 has 15 amino acids.

The chain employs TRBV19 and TRBJ1-2; TRBD1 matches 10 bases. V dropped 4 bases and J dropped 5; count of bases not matched to a gene: 10. The germline gives CDR1 LNHDA, CDR2 SQIVND (reference sequence). The CDR3 totals 16 residues. CDR3 sequence reads: CASSSRQGALGYGYTF. DNA for the CDR3: TGTGCCAGTAGTAGTAGACAGGGGGCCCTTGGATATGGCTACACCTTC.

The chain has TRBV5-1 and TRBJ2-5; TRBD1 matches at 9 bases. The CDR3 is 17 residues long. CDR1 and CDR2 (germline): SGHRS, YFSETQ. Germline trimming cut 4 bases from V and 3 bases from J; bases unmatched to any gene: 13. The CDR3, as DNA: TGCGCCAGCAGCCCCGGGACAGGGCGCTTGAGGGAAGAGACCCAGTACTTC. This codes for CASSPGTGRLREETQYF.

The rearrangement uses TRBV4-1 and TRBJ2-2; 12 nucleotides agree with TRBD1. V shed 6 bases, J shed 7 bases, and the junction held 3 bases outside the gene matches. This CDR3 has 14 amino acids. Germline CDR1 is MGHRA and CDR2 is YSYEKL. The CDR3, as DNA: TGCGCCAGCAGGGGACAGGGGGCGGTCGGGGAGCTGTTTTTT. The encoded protein is CASRGQGAVGELFF.

V gene TRBV12-3 or TRBV12-4 combines with J gene TRBJ1-1, with D tentatively TRBD1 (5 bases). V was pared by 7 bases and J by 10 bases, with 16 bases between. This CDR3 has 12 amino acids. CDR3 nucleotide sequence: TGTGCCAGCAAGCCGGGGACTAGGGGAGCTTTCTTT. It codes for CASKPGTRGAFF.

In nucleotides, the CDR3 is TGCGCCAGCAGCTTGGCCGGCCTCGGGAGGGTTGAGCAGTTCTTC. Residues: CASSLAGLGRVEQFF. The chain combines TRBV5-1 with TRBJ2-1; 8 bases are shared with TRBD2. Germline loops: CDR1 SGHRS, CDR2 YFSETQ. The length of the CDR3 is 15 residues. V was pared by 0 bases and J by 9 bases, with 8 bases of the junction left unmatched. The complete variable domain, with remaining parts taken from reference TRBV5-1 and TRBJ2-1, reads KAGVTQTPRYLIKTRGQQVTLSCSPISGHRSVSWYQQTPGQGLQFLFEYFSETQRNKGNFPGRFSGRQFSNSRSEMNVSTLELGDSALYLCASSLAGLGRVEQFFGPGTRLTVL.

The chain is built from TRBV5-1 and TRBJ2-5; 7 bases agree with TRBD2. J was trimmed by 4 bases and V by 1 base; bases with no gene match: 4. The CDR3 spans 14 residues. Per germline, CDR1 SGHRS and CDR2 YFSETQ. CDR3 DNA: TGCGCCAGCAGCTTGCCGGGAGGAGGAGAGACCCAGTACTTC. Amino acid sequence: CASSLPGGGETQYF.

The genes are TRBV3-1 (or the pseudogene TRBV3-2) and TRBJ2-3; 10 positions agree with TRBD2. J lost 0 bases, V lost 4 bases, and 4 bases had no gene match. Germline V gene sequence: CDR1 LGHDT, CDR2 YNNKEL (reference sequence). The CDR3 sequence is 16 residues long. This CDR3 is CASSPTSGSSTDTQYF. CDR3 nucleotides: TGTGCCAGCAGCCCGACTAGCGGGTCTAGCACAGATACGCAGTATTTT.

This clone was picked up one time. This chain uses TRBV10-1 with TRBJ2-7; weak D call: TRBD2 (6 bases). The V gene's germline CDR1 is WNHNN and CDR2 SYGVQD (reference sequence). V was shortened by 6 bases and J by 4 bases, with 10 bases between the two germline ends. The CDR3 contains 12 residues. CDR3 protein: CASRDSGYEQYV. The CDR3 bases are TGCGCCAGCAGGGATAGCGGATACGAGCAGTACGTC.

The chain uses TRBV29-1 and TRBJ2-3; 8 nucleotides align to TRBD2. With 7 bases clipped from V and 4 bases from J, the junction kept 7 bases outside the gene matches. This CDR3 comprises 13 residues. Per germline, CDR1 SQVTM and CDR2 ANQGSEA. CDR3 residues: CSGGAGEADTQYF. In nucleotides, the CDR3 is TGCAGCGGGGGAGCGGGAGAGGCAGATACGCAGTATTTT.

This sequence joins TRBV6-5 and TRBJ1-2; 9 bases align to TRBD1. CDR3 length: 16 residues. V was pared by 0 bases and J by 4 bases, with 6 bases of the junction left unmatched. The germline V gene has CDR1 MNHEY and CDR2 SVGAGI. CDR3 amino acids: CASSYSLGQGSYGYTF. CDR3 in DNA: TGTGCCAGCAGTTACTCCCTGGGACAGGGCAGCTATGGCTACACCTTC.

The chain joins TRBV2 to TRBJ1-1; TRBD1 is a possible D gene (6 bases). Per the germline V gene, CDR1 is SNHLY and CDR2 is FYNNEI. The CDR3 runs to 12 residues. V was trimmed by 6 bases and J by 7 bases, leaving 12 bases between them. The CDR3 DNA reads as TGTGCCAGCAGACGGGGGGCCGTTGAAGCTTTCTTT. It codes for CASRRGAVEAFF.

The chain has TRBV6-6 and TRBJ2-1, with TRBD2 matching over 11 bases. The CDR3 loop spans 15 amino acids. The V gene's germline CDR1 is MNHNY and CDR2 SVGAGI (reference sequence). With V trimmed by 2 bases and J by 5 bases, 2 bases remained unmatched. The CDR3 region has the DNA TGTGCCAGCAGTTACGGGACTAGCGGAGACAATGAGCAGTTCTTC. Encoded protein: CASSYGTSGDNEQFF.

The V and J genes are TRBV4-1 and TRBJ2-5; TRBD2 might be the D (6 bases). The CDR3 totals 14 residues. Trimming cost V 0 bases and J 5 bases, with 10 bases left between them. Looked up from germline, CDR1 is MGHRA and CDR2 is YSYEKL. CDR3 sequence: CASSQESGGETQYF. The CDR3 coding sequence is TGCGCCAGCAGCCAAGAATCCGGGGGTGAGACCCAGTACTTC.

V gene TRBV5-1 combines with J gene TRBJ2-3; 9 nucleotides align to TRBD1. Germline-derived CDR1 and CDR2 are SGHRS and YFSETQ. CDR3 length equals 13 residues. Unmatched junction bases numbered 6, after V lost 7 bases and J lost 6 bases. The CDR3, as DNA: TGCGCCAGCGGACAGGGGACACACGATACGCAGTATTTT. Its translation is CASGQGTHDTQYF.

As concerns this clone: The sample contains more than one DNA sequence encoding this CDR3. The rearrangement links TRBV5-1 to TRBJ1-1; D is unresolved. Germline V gene sequence: CDR1 SGHRS, CDR2 YFSETQ. V gave up 1 base and J gave up 0 bases, with 7 bases separating them. The CDR3 sequence is 14 residues long. The DNA of the CDR3 is TGCGCCAGCAGCTTGTCCGGGTTGAACACTGAAGCTTTCTTT. This encodes CASSLSGLNTEAFF.

This rearrangement joins TRBV5-6 to TRBJ2-5; 12 bases map to TRBD2. The V gene's germline CDR1 is SGHDT and CDR2 YYEEEE. The CDR3 is made up of 14 amino acids. V shed 4 bases and J 8 bases; nucleotides not matched to a gene: 6. As DNA, the CDR3 is TGTGCCAGCAGCGACCGGACTAGCGGGAAAACCCAGTACTTC. This gives the protein CASSDRTSGKTQYF.

This clone was counted once. The rearrangement links TRBV2 to TRBJ2-7, with 14 bases that match TRBD2. V was clipped by 6 bases and J by 7 bases; unmatched bases: 8. The CDR3 has 15 amino acids. Germline values: CDR1 SNHLY, CDR2 FYNNEI. For the CDR3, the DNA is TGTGCCAGCAGCCCGGGACTAGCGGGAGTTGGGGAGCAGTACGTC. It codes for CASSPGLAGVGEQYV.

This clone appeared a single time. The CDR3 coding sequence is TGTGCCAGCAGCCCGACAGGGTCCCCGGGGTTGGAGACCCAGTACTTC. Its translation: CASSPTGSPGLETQYF. The chain has TRBV7-3 and TRBJ2-5, with 7 bases that match TRBD1. J lost 5 bases, V lost 5 bases, and 14 bases had no gene match. Germline values: CDR1 SGHTA, CDR2 FQGTGA. The CDR3 length is 16 residues.

A few counts support this clone. The CDR3 coding sequence is TGTGCCAGTAGTCCTCGGACAGGACAAGGCAGGGTCTACAATGAGCAGTTCTTC. This sequence encodes CASSPRTGQGRVYNEQFF. This chain joins TRBV19 and TRBJ2-1; 7 positions match TRBD1. Germline trimming cut 5 bases from V and 3 bases from J; bases unmatched to any gene: 16. Germline V gene sequence: CDR1 LNHDA, CDR2 SQIVND (reference sequence). This CDR3 contains 18 residues. Full variable domain (rest looked up from reference TRBV19 and TRBJ2-1): DGGITQSPKYLFRKEGQNVTLSCEQNLNHDAMYWYRQDPGQGLRLIYYSQIVNDFQKGDIAEGYSVSREKKESFPLTVTSAQKNPTAFYLCASSPRTGQGRVYNEQFFGPGTRLTVL.

J is TRBJ2-1 and V is TRBV5-1; 10 bases fit TRBD2. CDR1 and CDR2 from the germline V gene are SGHRS and YFSETQ. The CDR3 contains 14 residues. With 4 bases clipped from V and 16 bases from J, the junction kept 14 bases outside the gene matches. In DNA form, the CDR3 reads TGCGCCAGCAGCGAGGAGGGTACTAGCGGGGCTCCTTTCTTC. Translated, it gives CASSEEGTSGAPFF.